The present entry profiles one T cell receptor beta chain with its context. The antigen is undetermined. The sorted Tregs were CD4+CD25+CD127-/low cells. Whole-study findings and limits: Tumor Tregs overlapped most with tumor, then blood, naive CD4+ cells. The larger cohort examined one V-J beta rearrangement, not whole repertoires. In terms of TCR gene usage, tumor memory CD4+ T cells clustered together with blood and lymph node memory CD4+ cells, as well as with lymph node naive CD4+ cells.

The germline V gene encodes CDR1 SGHAT and CDR2 FQNNGV. The length of the CDR3 is 13 residues. Trimming cost V 4 bases and J 2 bases, with 5 bases left between them. Full-length variable regions came from constant-region reverse primers plus semi-nested Nested Universal Primer A PCR. MiXCR was run by TCRdb on the 5' RACE reads, yielding one entry per CDR3 protein. The data hold around 55,000 distinct CDR3 sequences, with around 21% observed a single time. The specimen was tumor-infiltrating Tregs sorted from the breast tumor. The clonotype originates from a female donor with breast cancer. The chain employs TRBV11-2 and TRBJ2-2; unclear D gene. CDR3 protein: CASSSVNTGELFF. Here the CDR3 DNA reads TGTGCCAGCAGCTCTGTAAACACCGGGGAGCTGTTTTTT.